The 14 T cell receptor beta chains below come from one sample, sequenced in a study of T cell repertoires in cytomegalovirus infection. MiXCR was run by TCRdb on the reads, yielding one entry per CDR3 protein. In the table there are some 100,000 distinct CDR3 sequences, 20% to 30% of which are singletons. Material for sequencing was CD8+ T cells from PBMCs. The receptors shown here come from a human donor in good health (CMV status not recorded). Some clones in this sample may be carry-over from other donors' samples.

This clonotype was seen only a few times. V gene TRBV2 combines with J gene TRBJ1-2, with D unresolved. CDR1 is SNHLY and CDR2 is FYNNEI in the germline V gene. V was shortened by 6 bases and J by 8 bases, with 16 bases between the two germline ends. CDR3 length equals 13 residues. The CDR3 bases are TGTGCCAGCAGCGGCAGATCTACGAGAGGCTACACCTTC. The encoded protein is CASSGRSTRGYTF.

This clonotype was counted many times. The J gene is TRBJ2-7, the V gene TRBV7-2; D not resolved. Trimming cost V 1 base and J 5 bases, with 9 bases left between them. Germline CDR1 reads SGHTA; CDR2 reads FQGNSA. The CDR3 is 13 residues long. CDR3 coding DNA: TGTGCCAGCAGCTTAGTGCGGTCAGACGAGCAGTACTTC. This encodes CASSLVRSDEQYF. The complete variable domain, with remaining parts taken from reference TRBV7-2 and TRBJ2-7, reads GAGVSQSPSNKVTEKGKDVELRCDPISGHTALYWYRQSLGQGLEFLIYFQGNSAPDKSGLPSDRFSAERTGGSVSTLTIQRTQQEDSAVYLCASSLVRSDEQYFGPGTRLTVT.

Note on this clonotype: A much larger clone differs by one base, so this may be a read error. The chain carries TRBV6-1 and TRBJ2-1; D might be TRBD2 (5 bases). The CDR3 has 18 residues. Germline CDR1 and CDR2: MNHNS and SASEGT. The chain's CDR3 is CASSEAPERGSSYNKQFF. The CDR3 DNA sequence: TGTGCCAGCAGTGAAGCGCCTGAGAGAGGGAGCTCCTACAATAAGCAGTTCTTC.

This clonotype was counted many times. The chain combines TRBV7-9 with TRBJ2-7, with D perhaps being TRBD1 or TRBD2 (5 bases each). V dropped 4 bases and J dropped 6 bases, with 22 bases sitting between them. The CDR3 runs to 16 residues. CDR1 is SEHNR and CDR2 is FQNEAQ in the germline V gene (reference sequence). CDR3 loop: CASSSPREGSRSEQYF. The CDR3 DNA sequence: TGTGCCAGCAGCTCCCCTCGCGAGGGGTCGAGGTCCGAGCAGTACTTC. The full variable domain, rest sourced from reference TRBV7-9 and TRBJ2-7, is DTGVSQNPRHKITKRGQNVTFRCDPISEHNRLYWYRQTLGQGPEFLTYFQNEAQLEKSRLLSDRFSAERPKGSFSTLEIQRTEQGDSAMYLCASSSPREGSRSEQYFGPGTRLTVT.

This clonotype was counted between two and nine times. The gene calls are TRBV11-2 and TRBJ1-1; D not resolved. CDR3 length equals 12 residues. V shed 6 bases and J shed 0 bases, with 5 bases lying between them. Germline V lookup: CDR1 SGHAT, CDR2 FQNNGV. For the CDR3, the DNA is TGTGCCAGCAGTCCAATGAACACTGAAGCTTTCTTT. This sequence encodes CASSPMNTEAFF.

The gene calls are TRBV7-9 and TRBJ1-5; no clear D. V dropped 1 base and J dropped 7 bases, with 8 bases sitting between them. This CDR3 region has 13 residues. CDR1 and CDR2 from the germline V gene are SEHNR and FQNEAQ (reference sequence). Here the CDR3 reads CASSLDWEQPQHF. The CDR3 DNA is TGTGCCAGCAGCTTAGATTGGGAGCAGCCCCAGCATTTT.

This clonotype occurred a few times. The chain recombines TRBV29-1 with TRBJ2-5, with 12 bases matching TRBD2. V dropped 1 base and J dropped 5; count of bases not matched to a gene: 8. This CDR3 is built from 16 residues. The germline V gene has CDR1 SQVTM and CDR2 ANQGSEA. CDR3 in amino acids: CSVEGLAGGPGETQYF. The CDR3 DNA reads as TGCAGCGTTGAAGGGCTAGCGGGGGGGCCAGGGGAGACCCAGTACTTC.

This clonotype was recorded a few times. A much bigger clone sits one base away, suggesting this may be a read error. V gene TRBV6-2 or TRBV6-3 combines with J gene TRBJ2-7; D uncertain. The V and J ends lost 6 bases and 0 bases respectively, with 6 bases between them. CDR1 MNHEY and CDR2 SVGEGT come from the germline V gene. The CDR3 consists of 12 residues. This CDR3 reads CASSFDSYEQYF. The CDR3 DNA is TGTGCCAGCAGCTTTGACTCCTACGAGCAGTACTTC.

This clonotype was observed a handful of times. The chain couples TRBV12-3 or TRBV12-4 to TRBJ2-1, with D maybe TRBD2 (6 bases). CDR3 length: 13 amino acids. V lost 8 bases to trimming and J lost 4 bases, with 12 bases between them. CDR3 sequence reads: CASLYGGYNEQFF. In nucleotides, the CDR3 is TGTGCCAGCTTATACGGAGGGTACAATGAGCAGTTCTTC.

The CDR3 reads CASSQTGSPNYGYTF. CDR3 bases: TGTGCCAGCAGCCAAACGGGCAGCCCTAACTATGGCTACACCTTC. V usage is TRBV14 and J usage is TRBJ1-2; D gene uncertain. Germline V gene lookup returns CDR1 SGHDN and CDR2 FVKESK. This CDR3 region has 15 residues. V was trimmed by 2 bases and J by 0 bases, leaving 10 bases between them.

The genes are TRBV5-1 and TRBJ2-1; 10 nucleotides line up with TRBD2. V dropped 7 bases and J dropped 5; count of bases not matched to a gene: 3. Per germline, CDR1 SGHRS and CDR2 YFSETQ. The CDR3 has 13 residues. CDR3 region: CASFGLADNEQFF. As DNA, the CDR3 is TGCGCCAGCTTTGGACTAGCGGACAATGAGCAGTTCTTC.

The rearrangement links TRBV4-1 to TRBJ2-7, with 10 bases fitting TRBD1. CDR1 is MGHRA and CDR2 is YSYEKL in the germline V gene. The trim removed 0 bases at V and 6 bases at J, leaving 5 bases unmatched. This CDR3 comprises 15 residues. DNA of the CDR3: TGCGCCAGCAGCCAAGATCATGGGACAGGGGTCGAGCAGTACTTC. Translating it yields CASSQDHGTGVEQYF.

This clonotype turned up a few times. The rearrangement links TRBV5-6 to TRBJ2-3, with 7 bases identical to TRBD1. V trimming: 4 bases; J trimming: 4 bases; junction bases outside the gene matches: 6. Germline V gene data show CDR1 as SGHDT and CDR2 as YYEEEE. There are 14 residues in the CDR3. CDR3 loop: CASSPGTVPDTQYF. The CDR3 bases are TGTGCCAGCAGCCCCGGGACAGTGCCAGATACGCAGTATTTT.

This clonotype appeared many times. The rearrangement uses TRBV11-2 and TRBJ2-5, with a possible D match to TRBD2 (6 bases). Germline CDR1 reads SGHAT; CDR2 reads FQNNGV. The CDR3 is made up of 14 amino acids. V was pared by 5 bases and J by 2 bases, with 12 bases between. The CDR3 reads CASSPMGGQETQYF. The CDR3 coding sequence is TGTGCCAGCAGCCCCATGGGGGGTCAAGAGACCCAGTACTTC.